This T cell receptor beta chain is drawn from a study of PD-1 and CTLA-4 blockade in melanoma. The data were produced by immunoSEQ multiplex PCR, yet TCRdb's version contains in-frame clones alone and is incomplete. The repertoire includes tens of thousands of clones, approximately 90% of them detected once, and less than 10% sits in the top ten. V lost 3 bases, J lost 6 bases, and 23 bases lay in between. The CDR3 has 18 residues. Germline lookup yields CDR1 LNHNV and CDR2 YYDKDF (reference sequence). The V call is TRBV15, the J call TRBJ2-2, with D maybe TRBD1 (5 bases). The TCR comes from a human donor with melanoma. Sample: CD8+ T cells from peripheral blood, taken from a patient given anti-PD-1 treatment. This chain's CDR3 is CATSRNALGVGHSGELFF. The CDR3 region has the DNA TGTGCCACCAGCAGGAATGCCCTCGGAGTGGGGCACTCCGGGGAGCTGTTTTTT. Based on the CDR3 plus reference TRBV15 and TRBJ2-2, the full variable domain is DAMVIQNPRYQVTQFGKPVTLSCSQTLNHNVMYWYQQKSSQAPKLLFHYYDKDFNNEADTPDNFQSRRPNTSFCFLDIRSPGLGDTAMYLCATSRNALGVGHSGELFFGEGSRLTVL.